These 25 T cell receptor beta chains share one sample of origin, sequenced in a study of T cell responses to AZD1222 COVID-19 vaccine. Profiling relied on immunoSEQ multiplex PCR, and the TCRdb table lists in-frame clones only, not all of them. Of some 150,000 clones detected, roughly 90% appear once; the ten largest clones hold over 2.5%. This material consisted of peripheral blood, taken on day 0 of AZD1222 vaccination. The receptors stem from an adult in good health.

As DNA, the CDR3 is TGTGCCAGCAGTTTAGTGACCCCACATCCTTTCTTT. Protein sequence: CASSLVTPHPFF. This chain links TRBV12-3 or TRBV12-4 with TRBJ1-1, with D uncertain. The CDR3 totals 12 residues. Trimming cost V 1 base and J 12 bases, with 12 bases left between them.

The rearrangement uses TRBV27 and TRBJ1-2; D not resolved. V was cut by 3 bases and J by 5 bases, with 10 bases left in between. CDR1 is MNHEY and CDR2 is SMNVEV in the germline V gene (reference sequence). CDR3 length equals 13 residues. The CDR3 spells CASSFAGDYGYTF. In nucleotides, the CDR3 is TGTGCCAGCAGTTTTGCGGGAGATTATGGCTACACCTTC.

In nucleotides, the CDR3 is TGTGCCAGCAGGTTTCGGGGGGCCGGAGGGACAGATACGCAGTATTTT. This gives the protein CASRFRGAGGTDTQYF. J is TRBJ2-3 and V is TRBV7-8, with TRBD2 as a possible D gene (7 bases). This CDR3 is built from 16 residues. Deletions cut 6 bases from V and 3 bases from J, with 19 bases between. Germline V gene sequence: CDR1 SGHVS, CDR2 FQNEAQ.

V and J are TRBV2 and TRBJ1-6; D is ambiguous. The CDR3 is made up of 12 amino acids. Germline lookup yields CDR1 SNHLY and CDR2 FYNNEI. Trimming removed 4 bases at V and 9 bases at J, with 7 bases between. In DNA form, the CDR3 reads TGTGCCAGCAGTGGAGCTGCTTCACCCCTCCACTTT. Protein product: CASSGAASPLHF.

This chain joins TRBV3-1 (or the pseudogene TRBV3-2) and TRBJ1-4; perhaps TRBD1 as D (5 bases). V was shortened by 5 bases and J by 8 bases, with 15 bases between the two germline ends. CDR3 length: 14 amino acids. The germline V gene has CDR1 LGHDT and CDR2 YNNKEL (reference sequence). The CDR3 bases are TGTGCCAGCAGCTTAACCGCGGGGACGGAAAAACTGTTTTTT. Translation: CASSLTAGTEKLFF.

V is TRBV19 and J is TRBJ1-2; D remains ambiguous. Germline CDR1 reads LNHDA; CDR2 reads SQIVND (reference sequence). CDR3 length: 16 residues. V lost 3 bases and J 1 base, leaving 15 bases between the germline ends. The CDR3 DNA is TGTGCCAGTAGTATGCTTGCTGGCCGTAGTAACTATGGCTACACCTTC. Residues: CASSMLAGRSNYGYTF.

The V call is TRBV7-3, the J call TRBJ2-3; a weak D match, TRBD1 (5 bases). Germline CDR1 and CDR2: SGHTA and FQGTGA. Trimming cost V 3 bases and J 0 bases, with 10 bases left between them. The CDR3 has 15 amino acids. The CDR3 DNA reads TGTGCCAGCAGCTTGTTAGCAGGGAGCACAGATACGCAGTATTTT. Translation gives CASSLLAGSTDTQYF.

The chain has TRBV7-8 and TRBJ1-5; D ambiguous. The V end lost 5 bases, the J end lost 0 bases, and 17 bases lay between the germline ends. Germline assignment: CDR1 SGHVS and CDR2 FQNEAQ. This CDR3 is built from 17 residues. CDR3 in amino acids: CASSPKRYDYSNQPQHF. The CDR3 nucleotides are TGTGCCAGCAGCCCCAAGCGGTACGACTATAGCAATCAGCCCCAGCATTTT.

The V gene is TRBV7-2, the J gene TRBJ2-7; D ambiguous. The V gene lost 0 bases and the J gene lost 6 bases, with 3 bases spanning the gap. The germline gives CDR1 SGHTA, CDR2 FQGNSA. CDR3 length: 11 residues. CDR3 in amino acids: CASSLAVEQYF. DNA of the CDR3: TGTGCCAGCAGCTTAGCGGTCGAGCAGTACTTC. Full variable domain (rest looked up from reference TRBV7-2 and TRBJ2-7): GAGVSQSPSNKVTEKGKDVELRCDPISGHTALYWYRQSLGQGLEFLIYFQGNSAPDKSGLPSDRFSAERTGGSVSTLTIQRTQQEDSAVYLCASSLAVEQYFGPGTRLTVT.

The chain carries TRBV4-2 and TRBJ2-7; TRBD1 aligns across 9 bases. Trimming at V came to 1 base and at J to 3 bases, leaving 4 bases not matched to a gene. Germline V gene sequence: CDR1 LGHNA, CDR2 YNFKEQ. The CDR3 contains 15 residues. The DNA of the CDR3 is TGTGCCAGCAGCCAAGGGGGACAGGGAAGCTACGAGCAGTACTTC. It codes for CASSQGGQGSYEQYF.

The chain carries TRBV4-2 and TRBJ2-3; TRBD2 matches 7 bases. CDR1 LGHNA and CDR2 YNFKEQ come from the germline V gene. V lost 0 bases and J lost 4; bases outside the gene matches: 4. The CDR3 consists of 15 residues. CDR3 bases: TGTGCCAGCAGCCAAGATCTTGGGGGGGCAGATACGCAGTATTTT. As protein: CASSQDLGGADTQYF.

This sequence joins TRBV28 and TRBJ1-2; the D is unclear. The V and J ends lost 5 bases and 1 base respectively, with 5 bases between them. The CDR3 has 12 residues. CDR1 is MDHEN, CDR2 SYDVKM, per germline. CDR3 sequence (DNA): TGTGCCAGCAGTGCCTTTAACTATGGCTACACCTTC. Its protein is CASSAFNYGYTF.

A remark on this clone: This sample includes further DNA sequences coding for the same CDR3. The chain recombines TRBV29-1 with TRBJ1-1; D not resolved. Between the trimmed V and J ends, which lost 0 bases and 5 bases, there was a span of 7 bases. The CDR3 runs to 12 residues. Germline loops: CDR1 SQVTM, CDR2 ANQGSEA. CDR3 sequence: CSVEEGWTEAFF. In DNA form, the CDR3 reads TGCAGCGTTGAAGAGGGTTGGACTGAAGCTTTCTTT.

This clone was observed a single time. The chain recombines TRBV5-1 with TRBJ1-1; TRBD1 agrees at 10 bases. V trimming: 3 bases; J trimming: 1 base; junction bases outside the gene matches: 0. CDR3 length: 14 residues. Germline CDR1 is SGHRS and CDR2 is YFSETQ. The CDR3 here is CASSWTGGNTEAFF. CDR3 in DNA: TGCGCCAGCAGCTGGACAGGGGGGAACACTGAAGCTTTCTTT.

The chain is built from TRBV4-2 and TRBJ1-3; D is uncertain. Germline assignment: CDR1 LGHNA and CDR2 YNFKEQ. The V gene lost 0 bases and the J gene lost 0 bases, with 6 bases spanning the gap. The CDR3 runs 15 residues. DNA for the CDR3: TGTGCCAGCAGCCAAGATATCAGCTCTGGAAACACCATATATTTT. It translates to CASSQDISSGNTIYF.

The rearrangement joins TRBV28 to TRBJ2-7; perhaps TRBD1 as D (6 bases). The CDR3 covers 16 residues. Germline CDR1 reads MDHEN; CDR2 reads SYDVKM. Trimming took off 2 bases at V and 2 bases at J, with 16 bases between the two ends. CDR3 DNA sequence: TGTGCCAGCAGTTTAAAATTGGGGGCGAGGCCCTACGAGCAGTACTTC. As protein: CASSLKLGARPYEQYF. Combining the CDR3 with reference TRBV28 and TRBJ2-7 gives the whole variable domain DVKVTQSSRYLVKRTGEKVFLECVQDMDHENMFWYRQDPGLGLRLIYFSYDVKMKEKGDIPEGYSVSREKKERFSLILESASTNQTSMYLCASSLKLGARPYEQYFGPGTRLTVT.

The J gene is TRBJ2-7, the V gene TRBV11-2; a weak D match, TRBD1 (6 bases). V lost 3 bases to trimming and J lost 6 bases, with 18 bases between them. The CDR3 has 15 amino acids. CDR1 and CDR2 (germline): SGHAT, FQNNGV. In nucleotides, the CDR3 is TGTGCCAGCAGCTTGGGGGCCCTGGGTTCTTCCGAGCAGTACTTC. Amino acids: CASSLGALGSSEQYF.

The CDR3 reads CASREYSNQPQHF. The CDR3 nucleotides read TGTGCCAGCAGGGAGTATAGCAATCAGCCCCAGCATTTT. The chain has TRBV6-5 and TRBJ1-5, with D unclear. This CDR3 is 13 amino acids long. V was cut by 6 bases and J by 0 bases, with 6 bases left in between. Germline loops: CDR1 MNHEY, CDR2 SVGAGI.

V is TRBV11-1 and J is TRBJ1-3, with D uncertain. The CDR3 contains 14 residues. Trimming removed 3 bases from V and 2 bases from J, with 8 bases in between. Germline V CDR1 and CDR2: SGHAT, FQDESV (reference sequence). CDR3 sequence (DNA): TGTGCCAGCAGCTTCGGAGGAACTGGAAACACCATATATTTT. It yields the protein CASSFGGTGNTIYF.

This clone was recorded at least ten times. The rearrangement uses TRBV5-1 and TRBJ1-3; TRBD1 might be the D (5 bases). The V gene's germline CDR1 is SGHRS and CDR2 YFSETQ. The V end lost 4 bases, the J end lost 2 bases, and 13 bases lay between the germline ends. The CDR3 is made up of 15 amino acids. DNA for the CDR3: TGCGCCAGCAGCCGGGGCCTAACCCCTGGAAACACCATATATTTT. Amino acids: CASSRGLTPGNTIYF.

V usage is TRBV5-8 and J usage is TRBJ1-6; D remains ambiguous. This CDR3 contains 16 residues. The germline gives CDR1 SGHTS, CDR2 YDEGEE. Trimming left V 0 bases short and J 5 bases short, with 12 bases between. The CDR3 sequence: CASSLGRGLDNSPLHF. The CDR3 DNA reads as TGTGCCAGCAGCTTGGGTCGGGGTCTGGATAATTCACCCCTCCACTTT. Supplemented by reference TRBV5-8 and TRBJ1-6, the full variable domain reads EAGVTQSPTHLIKTRGQQATLRCSPISGHTSVYWYQQALGLGLQFLLWYDEGEERNRGNFPPRFSGRQFPNYSSELNVNALELEDSALYLCASSLGRGLDNSPLHFGNGTRLTVT.

J is TRBJ2-3 and V is TRBV27, with no clear D. V was pared by 2 bases and J by 2 bases, with 5 bases between. CDR3 size: 13 residues. CDR1 is MNHEY, CDR2 SMNVEV, per germline (reference sequence). CDR3: CASSLTLTDTQYF. CDR3 nucleotides: TGTGCCAGCAGTTTAACCCTCACAGATACGCAGTATTTT.

V is TRBV4-2 and J is TRBJ2-3, with TRBD1 identical over 9 bases. The CDR3 covers 15 residues. Germline CDR1 reads LGHNA; CDR2 reads YNFKEQ. Germline trimming cut 4 bases from V and 5 bases from J; bases unmatched to any gene: 7. CDR3 amino acids: CASSPPDRGKDTQYF. CDR3 nucleotide sequence: TGTGCCAGCAGCCCCCCGGACAGGGGAAAAGATACGCAGTATTTT.

The genes are TRBV9 and TRBJ1-1; 7 bases line up with TRBD1. Trimming cost V 0 bases and J 3 bases; bases outside gene matches: 5. This CDR3 has 15 residues. Germline V gene sequence: CDR1 SGDLS, CDR2 YYNGEE. CDR3 nucleotides: TGTGCCAGCAGCGTAGGAGGGGGCGCGGACACTGAAGCTTTCTTT. Residues: CASSVGGGADTEAFF.

This sequence joins TRBV2 and TRBJ2-7; D assignment may be TRBD1 or TRBD2 (5 bases each). Germline CDR1 SNHLY, CDR2 FYNNEI. V was clipped by 3 bases and J by 0 bases, with 12 bases between them. This CDR3 is built from 15 residues. Here the CDR3 DNA reads TGTGCCAGCAGTGAGTGGGGGACCAGCTCCTACGAGCAGTACTTC. This encodes CASSEWGTSSYEQYF. The variable domain in full, completed from reference TRBV2 and TRBJ2-7, reads EPEVTQTPSHQVTQMGQEVILRCVPISNHLYFYWYRQILGQKVEFLVSFYNNEISEKSEIFDDQFSVERPDGSNFTLKIRSTKLEDSAMYFCASSEWGTSSYEQYFGPGTRLTVT.